This entry lists 16 T cell receptor beta chains sequenced from one sample in a study of blood T cell repertoires in COVID-19. Method: immunoSEQ multiplex PCR; TCRdb's copy keeps in-frame clones and lacks some. The sample lists roughly 110,000 clones, roughly 79% occurring once. Specimen: peripheral blood. The receptors were gathered from a human donor in a cohort sampled during active COVID-19.

The rearrangement joins TRBV15 to TRBJ2-7, with D unclear. This CDR3 region has 15 residues. In germline, CDR1 is LNHNV, CDR2 YYDKDF (reference sequence). Trimming cost V 0 bases and J 3 bases, with 12 bases left between them. The CDR3, as DNA: TGTGCCACCAGCAGAGATGCGCTTTCATTCTACGAGCAGTACTTC. Translated, it gives CATSRDALSFYEQYF.

This clone was found once. This sequence joins TRBV7-3 and TRBJ1-6, with 7 positions matching TRBD1. Per the germline V gene, CDR1 is SGHTA and CDR2 is FQGTGA. There are 16 residues in the CDR3. The junction had 6 bases not matched to a gene; V was cut back by 1 base and J by 6 bases. CDR3 amino acids: CASSLKGGQFNSPLHF. CDR3 nucleotides: TGTGCCAGCAGCTTAAAGGGGGGACAGTTTAATTCACCCCTCCACTTT.

The rearrangement joins TRBV4-1 to TRBJ2-5; 8 positions agree with TRBD2. Per germline, CDR1 MGHRA and CDR2 YSYEKL. V lost 1 base, J lost 3 bases, and 4 bases stayed unmatched. The CDR3 is 15 amino acids. The CDR3: CASSQGSGGKETQYF. The DNA for the CDR3 is TGCGCCAGCAGCCAAGGGAGCGGGGGAAAAGAGACCCAGTACTTC.

The rearrangement uses TRBV20-1 and TRBJ2-1; TRBD1 aligns across 8 bases. Germline CDR1 and CDR2: DFQATT and SNEGSKA (reference sequence). With 3 bases clipped from V and 6 bases from J, the junction kept 7 bases outside the gene matches. CDR3 size: 14 residues. CDR3 DNA: TGCAGTGCTAGTGTGACCGGGACAGGCAATGAGCAGTTCTTC. The encoded protein is CSASVTGTGNEQFF.

CDR3 in DNA: TGTGCCAGCAGTTGGGGGGAGGGGGTGGGTAATTCACCCCTCCACTTT. It yields the protein CASSWGEGVGNSPLHF. V usage is TRBV6-5 and J usage is TRBJ1-6, with D possibly TRBD1 on 6 matching bases. Looked up from germline, CDR1 is MNHEY and CDR2 is SVGAGI. The CDR3 has 16 amino acids. Trimming left V 4 bases short and J 6 bases short, with 16 bases between.

A remark on this clone: This CDR3 is also generated by other DNA sequences in the sample. The chain has TRBV12-3 or TRBV12-4 and TRBJ2-7; 7 nucleotides agree with TRBD1. V lost 6 bases, J lost 0 bases, and 2 bases stayed unmatched. The CDR3 has 13 amino acids. The CDR3 spells CASRRGPSYEQYF. CDR3 nucleotide sequence: TGTGCCAGCAGGAGGGGGCCCTCCTACGAGCAGTACTTC.

This clone showed up just a few times. This chain uses TRBV7-9 with TRBJ2-7; 14 bases align to TRBD2. J lost 6 bases, V lost 1 base, and 2 bases had no gene match. Germline V gives CDR1 SEHNR, CDR2 FQNEAQ (reference sequence). The CDR3 is made up of 15 amino acids. The CDR3 spells CASSLEGLAGVEQYF. CDR3 sequence (DNA): TGTGCCAGCAGCTTAGAGGGACTAGCGGGAGTCGAGCAGTACTTC.

The gene calls are TRBV19 and TRBJ1-5; D possibly corresponds to TRBD1 (5 bases). This CDR3 comprises 17 residues. The germline V and J ends were trimmed by 2 bases and 1 base, with 15 bases remaining between them. Germline V lookup: CDR1 LNHDA, CDR2 SQIVND (reference sequence). The CDR3 protein is CASSISQGGRSNQPQHF. CDR3 nucleotide sequence: TGTGCCAGTAGTATAAGTCAGGGAGGTAGGAGCAATCAGCCCCAGCATTTT.

The V call is TRBV14, the J call TRBJ2-7; D gene unclear. V lost 2 bases to trimming and J lost 4 bases, with 6 bases between them. Germline CDR1 and CDR2: SGHDN and FVKESK. This CDR3 contains 12 residues. CDR3 sequence (DNA): TGTGCCAGCAGCCAACCCTTATACGAGCAGTACTTC. Translating gives CASSQPLYEQYF.

The chain has TRBV27 and TRBJ1-5; TRBD1 aligns across 8 bases. Germline V CDR1 and CDR2: MNHEY, SMNVEV (reference sequence). The CDR3 length is 16 residues. V gave up 4 bases and J gave up 0 bases; unmatched junction bases: 5. CDR3 DNA: TGTGCCAGCAGTTCCGGGACAGGACTTAGCAATCAGCCCCAGCATTTT. Its protein product is CASSSGTGLSNQPQHF.

This clone was counted between two and nine times. This chain links TRBV7-2 with TRBJ2-1, with unresolved D. CDR3 length: 14 amino acids. Germline assignment: CDR1 SGHTA and CDR2 FQGNSA. Trimming pared 5 bases from V and 6 bases from J, leaving 14 bases between. CDR3 nucleotide sequence: TGTGCCAGCAGCCAACAAATCTCAGGCAATGAGCAGTTCTTC. Amino acids: CASSQQISGNEQFF.

This clone was seen only once. The V gene is TRBV19, the J gene TRBJ1-5; a possible D gene is TRBD1 (6 bases). The CDR3 contains 15 residues. The V and J ends lost 0 bases and 3 bases respectively, with 9 bases between them. The germline V gene has CDR1 LNHDA and CDR2 SQIVND (reference sequence). The CDR3: CASSIEGANNQPQHF. In nucleotides, the CDR3 is TGTGCCAGTAGTATAGAGGGGGCAAACAATCAGCCCCAGCATTTT. Drawing the rest from reference TRBV19 and TRBJ1-5, the complete variable domain is DGGITQSPKYLFRKEGQNVTLSCEQNLNHDAMYWYRQDPGQGLRLIYYSQIVNDFQKGDIAEGYSVSREKKESFPLTVTSAQKNPTAFYLCASSIEGANNQPQHFGDGTRLSIL.

This clone was counted a single time. The V gene is TRBV18, the J gene TRBJ1-1; 8 bases fit TRBD1. Germline CDR1 KGHSH, CDR2 LQKENI. V was clipped by 6 bases and J by 3 bases; unmatched bases: 3. The CDR3 has 13 amino acids. In DNA, the CDR3 is TGTGCCAGCTCTAAGGGACAGGACACTGAAGCTTTCTTT. Encoded protein: CASSKGQDTEAFF.

The rearrangement uses TRBV6-5 and TRBJ2-1, with TRBD1 identical over 7 bases. The V gene's germline CDR1 is MNHEY and CDR2 SVGAGI. This CDR3 spans 14 amino acids. With V trimmed by 7 bases and J by 5 bases, 8 bases remained unmatched. DNA of the CDR3: TGTGCCAGCATGGGGACAGCCCTAGACAATGAGCAGTTCTTC. This codes for CASMGTALDNEQFF.

The gene calls are TRBV18 and TRBJ2-7; the match to TRBD1 covers 12 bases. The CDR3 runs to 17 residues. CDR1 and CDR2 from the germline V gene are KGHSH and LQKENI. V lost 5 bases to trimming and J lost 9 bases; unmatched junction nucleotides: 17. CDR3 nucleotide sequence: TGTGCCAGCTCAAGGAACCCACCAGGGACAGGGGGCTCAGGGCAGTACTTC. Translating it yields CASSRNPPGTGGSGQYF.

This clone occurred a few times. DNA for the CDR3: TGTGCCAGCAGTCCAACTCCGGGACTAGCCTACGAGCAGTACTTC. This translates into CASSPTPGLAYEQYF. The V call is TRBV7-8, the J call TRBJ2-7; 8 nucleotides align to TRBD2. With 6 bases clipped from V and 2 bases from J, the junction kept 9 bases outside the gene matches. The CDR3 has 15 amino acids. The germline V gene has CDR1 SGHVS and CDR2 FQNEAQ.